Presented here are 20 T cell receptor beta chains from one specimen sequenced in a study of spatial heterogeneity in lung cancer. TCRdb analysed the 5' RACE reads with MiXCR anew, one entry per CDR3 protein. The sample includes approximately 9,500 distinct CDR3 sequences, around 5% seen only once; the top ten take roughly 10%. The time point is: sample taken at primary tumor resection. These receptors are not linked to any known antigen. Study results and limitations: Counts of expanded alpha and beta TCRs within tumors tracked the tumor nonsynonymous mutation count.

The sequences come from lung tumor tissue, collected at surgery. Source of these receptors: a female donor with early-stage non-small cell lung cancer.

In its sample, this clonotype was seen many times. V gene TRBV12-3 or TRBV12-4 combines with J gene TRBJ1-6; no definite D call. Trimming cost V 3 bases and J 9 bases, with 6 bases left between them. The CDR3 is 12 residues long. The DNA for the CDR3 is TGTGCCAGCAGTTTTACGGGTTCACCCCTCCACTTT. It yields the protein CASSFTGSPLHF.

This clonotype qualifies as medium-sized. The gene calls are TRBV7-8 and TRBJ2-7; D unresolved. V dropped 2 bases and J dropped 0 bases, with 11 bases sitting between them. Germline lookup yields CDR1 SGHVS and CDR2 FQNEAQ. The CDR3 sequence is 15 residues long. The CDR3 sequence: CASSLIAGRSYEQYF. CDR3 bases: TGTGCCAGCAGCTTAATTGCAGGACGCTCCTACGAGCAGTACTTC.

This clonotype is termed medium-sized. The chain links TRBV11-2 to TRBJ2-1, with D unclear. The V and J ends lost 4 bases and 6 bases respectively, with 16 bases between them. This CDR3 has 15 amino acids. Per germline, CDR1 SGHAT and CDR2 FQNNGV. In nucleotides, the CDR3 is TGTGCCAGCAGCTATTTCTTAGGTGGGTCCAATGAGCAGTTCTTC. Its translation is CASSYFLGGSNEQFF.

This clonotype is labeled as medium-sized. This chain uses TRBV7-3 with TRBJ1-1; no definite D call. With 5 bases removed from V and 4 bases from J, the gap between germline ends came to 20 bases. The CDR3 contains 16 residues. CDR1 SGHTA and CDR2 FQGTGA come from the germline V gene. CDR3: CASSQNSLNAGTEAFF. The CDR3 DNA follows: TGTGCCAGCAGCCAAAACAGCTTAAATGCGGGCACTGAAGCTTTCTTT.

This clonotype occurred many times. V gene TRBV20-1 combines with J gene TRBJ2-5, with 11 bases aligning to TRBD2. CDR1 is DFQATT, CDR2 SNEGSKA, per germline (reference sequence). The CDR3 covers 13 residues. Trimming at V came to 7 bases and at J to 5 bases, leaving 6 bases not matched to a gene. The CDR3 DNA reads as TGCAGTGAACTAGCGGGAGAAGGGGAGACCCAGTACTTC. Protein: CSELAGEGETQYF.

This clonotype was counted many times. The rearrangement joins TRBV27 to TRBJ2-2, with TRBD1 as a possible D gene (5 bases). CDR1 MNHEY and CDR2 SMNVEV come from the germline V gene (reference sequence). The CDR3 spans 14 residues. Between the trimmed V and J ends, which lost 5 bases and 3 bases, there was a span of 10 bases. CDR3 sequence (DNA): TGTGCCAGCAGTCCCAGACAGTACACCGGGGAGCTGTTTTTT. Translated, it gives CASSPRQYTGELFF.

This clonotype has ten or more counts. The chain uses TRBV28 and TRBJ2-2, with 8 bases identical to TRBD2. The CDR3 is 14 amino acids. V lost 6 bases to trimming and J lost 5 bases; unmatched junction nucleotides: 5. Germline V gene lookup returns CDR1 MDHEN and CDR2 SYDVKM. The CDR3 here is CASSRRGRTGELFF. The CDR3 bases are TGTGCCAGCAGCCGACGCGGGAGGACCGGGGAGCTGTTTTTT. Supplemented by reference TRBV28 and TRBJ2-2, the full variable domain reads DVKVTQSSRYLVKRTGEKVFLECVQDMDHENMFWYRQDPGLGLRLIYFSYDVKMKEKGDIPEGYSVSREKKERFSLILESASTNQTSMYLCASSRRGRTGELFFGEGSRLTVL.

In this sample, this clonotype is medium-sized. This chain links TRBV4-1 with TRBJ2-5; no reliable D call. The germline V and J ends were trimmed by 5 bases and 4 bases, with 5 bases remaining between them. Germline V gene data show CDR1 as MGHRA and CDR2 as YSYEKL. This CDR3 region has 11 residues. The CDR3: CASSLRETQYF. CDR3 coding DNA: TGCGCCAGCAGCTTACGAGAGACCCAGTACTTC.

This clonotype has ten or more counts. The chain combines TRBV28 with TRBJ1-1; D perhaps matches TRBD1 (6 bases). V lost 8 bases and J lost 0, with 10 bases in between. CDR1 is MDHEN and CDR2 is SYDVKM in the germline V gene. CDR3 length equals 13 residues. The CDR3 DNA is TGTGCCAGCTGGCAGGGGTTGAACACTGAAGCTTTCTTT. Protein product: CASWQGLNTEAFF.

This clonotype was found many times. The genes are TRBV6-1 and TRBJ2-2; D is unresolved. CDR1 and CDR2 from the germline V gene are MNHNS and SASEGT. The V end was cut by 7 bases, the J end by 4 bases, with 13 bases between. The CDR3 is 14 residues long. The CDR3 DNA sequence: TGTGCCAGCACCCCGATGGAAACCACCGGGGAGCTGTTTTTT. It codes for CASTPMETTGELFF.

This clonotype came up many times. The gene calls are TRBV9 and TRBJ2-3; 8 bases map to TRBD1. J gave up 5 bases and V 1 base, and 6 bases lay outside the gene matches. The CDR3 is 15 residues long. Germline CDR1 reads SGDLS; CDR2 reads YYNGEE. The CDR3 loop reads CASSVQHGQGDTQYF. The CDR3 DNA reads TGTGCCAGCAGCGTACAGCATGGACAGGGAGATACGCAGTATTTT.

This clonotype has at least ten counts. The chain carries TRBV6-1 and TRBJ1-1, with 7 positions matching TRBD1. This CDR3 contains 13 residues. V lost 2 bases and J lost 6; bases outside the gene matches: 3. From germline, CDR1 is MNHNS and CDR2 SASEGT. CDR3 DNA: TGTGCCAGCAGTGAAACGACAGGGCCTGAAGCTTTCTTT. Translation: CASSETTGPEAFF.

By share, this clonotype ranks as medium-sized. The gene calls are TRBV10-3 and TRBJ1-1, with 7 bases lining up with TRBD1. Germline trimming cut 7 bases from V and 4 bases from J; bases unmatched to any gene: 6. This CDR3 region has 13 residues. Germline CDR1 is ENHRY and CDR2 is SYGVKD. CDR3 amino acids: CAIISQGGTEAFF. CDR3 sequence (DNA): TGTGCCATCATCTCGCAGGGGGGCACTGAAGCTTTCTTT.

This clonotype has a count of ten or more. The chain couples TRBV7-9 to TRBJ1-1; D not certain. V shed 10 bases and J shed 4 bases, with 10 bases lying between them. The germline V gene has CDR1 SEHNR and CDR2 FQNEAQ (reference sequence). The CDR3 runs to 11 residues. This chain's CDR3 is CATIVGTEAFF. CDR3 nucleotide sequence: TGTGCCACCATTGTGGGCACTGAAGCTTTCTTT. Full variable domain (outside the CDR3, taken from reference TRBV7-9 and TRBJ1-1): DTGVSQNPRHKITKRGQNVTFRCDPISEHNRLYWYRQTLGQGPEFLTYFQNEAQLEKSRLLSDRFSAERPKGSFSTLEIQRTEQGDSAMYLCATIVGTEAFFGQGTRLTVV.

Ten or more counts support this clonotype. The chain has TRBV6-6 and TRBJ2-7, with D tentatively TRBD1 (6 bases). V was shortened by 3 bases and J by 5 bases, with 8 bases between the two germline ends. Germline loops: CDR1 MNHNY, CDR2 SVGAGI (reference sequence). This CDR3 has 12 residues. The CDR3 sequence is CASSYKGDEQYF. DNA for the CDR3: TGTGCCAGCAGTTATAAGGGGGACGAGCAGTACTTC.

The gene calls are TRBV11-2 and TRBJ2-3; D unclear. CDR1 and CDR2 from the germline V gene are SGHAT and FQNNGV. The length of the CDR3 is 12 residues. Trimming left V 2 bases short and J 7 bases short, with 7 bases between. The CDR3 reads CASSLRTHTQYF. In DNA form, the CDR3 reads TGTGCCAGCAGCTTAAGAACCCATACGCAGTATTTT.

This clonotype has a count of ten or more. The rearrangement joins TRBV7-9 to TRBJ2-5; 7 bases align to TRBD1. Germline CDR1 SEHNR, CDR2 FQNEAQ (reference sequence). V trimming: 4 bases; J trimming: 2 bases; junction bases outside the gene matches: 1. The CDR3 is 13 amino acids. The CDR3 loop reads CASSYRGQETQYF. Here the CDR3 DNA reads TGTGCCAGCAGCTACAGGGGACAAGAGACCCAGTACTTC.

As concerns this clonotype: This may come from a read error, since a much larger clone is one base off. V gene TRBV27 combines with J gene TRBJ1-1, with unresolved D. This CDR3 comprises 14 residues. In germline, CDR1 is MNHEY, CDR2 SMNVEV (reference sequence). CDR3 DNA sequence: TGTGCCAGCACCCGGAGGCCGGGGAACCCTGAAGCTTTCTTT. It specifies CASTRRPGNPEAFF.

The chain has TRBV5-1 and TRBJ1-5; no clear D gene. CDR3 length: 16 amino acids. Germline-derived CDR1 and CDR2 are SGHRS and YFSETQ. Trimming left V 2 bases short and J 6 bases short, with 18 bases between. The CDR3 DNA is TGCGCCAGCAGCTTTGGGTCAGGAACCGAGGGTCAGCCCCAGCATTTT. This gives the protein CASSFGSGTEGQPQHF.

At least ten counts were recorded for this clonotype. This chain connects TRBV24-1 to TRBJ2-7; the D gene is possibly TRBD2 (6 bases). Trimming shortened V by 0 bases and J by 5 bases, and 16 bases separated the two germline ends. The germline V gene has CDR1 KGHDR and CDR2 SFDVKD. The CDR3 extends over 16 amino acids. The CDR3 nucleotides are TGTGCCACCAGTGATTTGGGGGACTCGACGTTGAACGAGCAGTACTTC. This gives the protein CATSDLGDSTLNEQYF.